What follows are 8 T cell receptor beta chains derived from one specimen sequenced in a study of cytomegalovirus exposure and HLA in healthy donors (dated by TCRdb to the late 2010s). The receptor library was made with the immunoSEQ multiplex PCR assay. For the multiplex PCR, a mixture combining 60 forward primers for TCR Vbeta segments and 13 reverse primers for TCR Jbeta segments was used. TCRdb took over this immuneACCESS table, retaining in-frame rearrangements with V and J assigned. Such tables are incomplete; in checked studies, under half of the missing clones stem from an unresolved V gene, and the remainder is unexplained. This sample gives 84,000 or so clones in total; roughly four fifths of them show up just once. The biggest ten clones account for around an eighth of the sample. Input material: PBMCs. The receptors here all came from a human donor in good health.

V usage is TRBV27 and J usage is TRBJ2-6; D might be TRBD2 (6 bases). V gave up 6 bases and J gave up 4 bases, with 10 bases separating them. Per germline, CDR1 MNHEY and CDR2 SMNVEV (reference sequence). This CDR3 is built from 14 residues. This CDR3 is CASRGGGGANVLTF. The CDR3 nucleotides are TGTGCCAGCAGGGGAGGTGGAGGGGCCAACGTCCTGACTTTC.

This clone has only a few counts. The gene calls are TRBV6-6 and TRBJ2-1; 7 bases are a match to TRBD2. The ends lost 8 bases at V and 4 bases at J; junction bases unmatched: 5. The CDR3 covers 13 residues. Germline V gene sequence: CDR1 MNHNY, CDR2 SVGAGI (reference sequence). CDR3 amino acids: CASGPSGYNEQFF. DNA of the CDR3: TGTGCCAGCGGGCCTAGCGGTTACAATGAGCAGTTCTTC.

The chain couples TRBV5-1 to TRBJ2-7; maybe TRBD2 (6 bases). Trimming cost V 0 bases and J 4 bases, with 14 bases left between them. The CDR3 is made up of 15 amino acids. The V gene's germline CDR1 is SGHRS and CDR2 YFSETQ. CDR3 DNA sequence: TGCGCCAGCAGCTTGGCTGGGGGAGGCGCTTACGAGCAGTACTTC. Amino acids: CASSLAGGGAYEQYF.

This clone was seen a handful of times. This rearrangement joins TRBV6-1 to TRBJ1-6, with a weak D call TRBD1 (5 bases). The CDR3 runs 16 residues. Trimming cost V 4 bases and J 7 bases, with 17 bases left between them. Germline V gene lookup returns CDR1 MNHNS and CDR2 SASEGT. As DNA, the CDR3 is TGTGCCAGCAGTGTACCGGGACTTCGGAGCAATTCACCCCTCCACTTT. Protein: CASSVPGLRSNSPLHF.

On this clone: One end of the junction does not line up with germline, which may come from a read error. V usage is TRBV2 and J usage is TRBJ2-3; perhaps TRBD2 as D (6 bases). Germline V CDR1 and CDR2: SNHLY, FYNNEI. The CDR3 sequence is 13 residues long. CDR3 bases: TGCCCGTACGCGGGGACTTCCACAGATACGCAGTATTTT. Its translation is CPYAGTSTDTQYF.

Written as DNA, the CDR3 is TGTGCCAGCAGCAAACCCCCCACTAGCGGCTACGAGCAGTACTTC. As protein: CASSKPPTSGYEQYF. The chain carries TRBV7-9 and TRBJ2-7; 8 bases agree with TRBD2. The length of the CDR3 is 15 residues. Germline CDR1 SEHNR, CDR2 FQNEAQ (reference sequence). Losses at the gene ends were 5 bases for V and 3 bases for J; bases not matched to a gene: 9. Full variable domain (outside the CDR3, taken from reference TRBV7-9 and TRBJ2-7): DTGVSQNPRHKITKRGQNVTFRCDPISEHNRLYWYRQTLGQGPEFLTYFQNEAQLEKSRLLSDRFSAERPKGSFSTLEIQRTEQGDSAMYLCASSKPPTSGYEQYFGPGTRLTVT.

V gene TRBV6-4 combines with J gene TRBJ2-6, with D possibly being TRBD2 (5 bases). V lost 0 bases to trimming and J lost 4 bases, with 10 bases between them. The CDR3 covers 16 residues. Germline CDR1 reads MRHNA; CDR2 reads SNTAGT. CDR3 sequence reads: CASSDSAGSGANVLTF. The CDR3 nucleotides are TGTGCCAGCAGTGACTCGGCGGGTAGCGGGGCCAACGTCCTGACTTTC.

The chain carries TRBV19 and TRBJ1-6; 11 bases are shared with TRBD1. The CDR3 extends over 13 amino acids. The germline CDR1 and CDR2 sequences are LNHDA and SQIVND (reference sequence). V dropped 4 bases and J dropped 16; count of bases not matched to a gene: 6. CDR3 residues: CASSTGQGGLLHF. CDR3 in DNA: TGTGCCAGTAGTACGGGACAGGGGGGTTTGCTCCACTTT.